This T cell receptor (beta chain) was documented in a study of CXCR3 chemokines and chemotherapy response in bladder cancer (dated by TCRdb to the early 2020s). Regarding the study in general: The study set out to examine whether the activity of the CXCR3 chemokine system within tumors predicted response to chemotherapy in human bladder cancer.

A note on this clonotype: Its target antigen remains unknown. Germline and junction disagree at one end, which may indicate a read error.

Spanning cysteine to phenylalanine, the CDR3 consists of 14 amino acids. Just the 42-base CDR3 DNA is kept, in frame starting at base 1. Via the germline V gene, CDR1 is SGHDN and CDR2 FVKESK. Library preparation employed PCR. The reads were generated on an Illumina HiSeq 2500. The raw public data were reprocessed by TCRdb itself: fastp quality trimming at Q25, MiXCR clonotype calling, in-frame beta chains only. Duplicate CDR3 protein sequences are folded into a single record with the most common DNA and genes. The sample profile shows 8,000 or so distinct CDR3 sequences; approximately 12% of them were found once. The biggest ten clones account for 16% of the sample.

The chain was built from TRBV14 and TRBJ1-2, with a weak D call of TRBD1 (5 bases match). The receptor was derived from a human donor with bladder cancer that responded to neoadjuvant chemotherapy. This specimen was collected from a patient whose treatment included neoadjuvant chemotherapy. The sequenced DNA: TGTGCCAGCAGCCAAGCCGGGACTCGGGGTGGCTCCACCTTC. It encodes CASSQAGTRGGSTF.